The 30 T cell receptor beta chains below all came from one sample that was sequenced in a study of cytomegalovirus exposure and HLA in healthy donors. The study ran its PCR with 60 Vbeta and 13 Jbeta primers. Method: immunoSEQ multiplex PCR; TCRdb's copy keeps in-frame clones and lacks some. The sample carries roughly 120,000 clones, over 60% recorded once. Specimen: PBMCs. All receptors come from a woman in her sixties or seventies in good health and CMV-seropositive.

The chain employs TRBV12-2 and TRBJ1-4; no DNA check was done on the table's D call, TRBD1. TRBV12-2 is listed as a pseudogene. The CDR3 is 9 residues long. In DNA, the CDR3 is TGTGTGAAGGGGGAAAAACTGTTTTTT. Translating it yields CVKGEKLFF.

This rearrangement joins TRBV15 to TRBJ2-5; 8 bases align to TRBD1. The J call may be mistaken, given a closer DNA end match to TRBJ2-7. The CDR3 is made up of 14 amino acids. Per the germline V gene, CDR1 is LNHNV and CDR2 is YYDKDF (reference sequence). The CDR3 bases are TGTGCCACCAGCAGAGATCAGGGGGCTTCCGAGCAGTACTTC. The encoded protein is CATSRDQGASEQYF.

This chain joins TRBV7-2 and TRBJ1-5, with 10 bases fitting TRBD1. With V trimmed by 4 bases and J by 9 bases, 9 bases remained unmatched. The CDR3 is made up of 15 amino acids. From germline, CDR1 is SGHTA and CDR2 FQGNSA. CDR3 loop: CASSSDRGQGWPQHF. CDR3 DNA sequence: TGTGCCAGCAGCTCAGACAGGGGGCAGGGGTGGCCCCAGCATTTT. The entire variable domain, with the rest obtained from reference TRBV7-2 and TRBJ1-5, is as follows: GAGVSQSPSNKVTEKGKDVELRCDPISGHTALYWYRQSLGQGLEFLIYFQGNSAPDKSGLPSDRFSAERTGGSVSTLTIQRTQQEDSAVYLCASSSDRGQGWPQHFGDGTRLSIL.

This sequence joins TRBV7-2 and TRBJ2-1, with 9 nucleotides matching TRBD2. CDR1 is SGHTA, CDR2 FQGNSA, per germline. The CDR3 is 14 amino acids. J lost 6 bases, V lost 6 bases, and 6 bases had no gene match. In DNA, the CDR3 is TGTGCCAGCAGGATCAGCGGGGGGCCCAATGAGCAGTTCTTC. Protein product: CASRISGGPNEQFF.

This clone was observed a few times. The chain is built from TRBV6-5 and TRBJ1-1; no reliable D call. The V gene lost 2 bases and the J gene lost 5 bases, with 12 bases spanning the gap. This CDR3 spans 14 amino acids. Germline CDR1 and CDR2: MNHEY and SVGAGI. CDR3 DNA sequence: TGTGCCAGCAGTTACCTGAGCCCGGGGACTGAAGCTTTCTTT. Residues: CASSYLSPGTEAFF.

The CDR3 sequence: CASSQDRGNEKLFF. The CDR3 DNA sequence: TGTGCCAGTAGTCAAGACAGGGGGAATGAAAAACTGTTTTTT. The chain is built from TRBV19 and TRBJ1-4; TRBD1 aligns across 9 bases. The ends lost 5 bases at V and 5 bases at J; junction bases unmatched: 3. This CDR3 comprises 14 residues. Germline CDR1 is LNHDA and CDR2 is SQIVND (reference sequence).

This chain links TRBV27 with TRBJ1-1; D is undetermined. The CDR3 has 14 amino acids. Trimming removed 5 bases at V and 0 bases at J, with 10 bases between. CDR1 is MNHEY, CDR2 SMNVEV, per germline (reference sequence). In nucleotides, the CDR3 is TGTGCCAGCAGTACTAGTACACTGAACACTGAAGCTTTCTTT. Its protein product is CASSTSTLNTEAFF.

Note on this clone: Given a much more abundant clone one base away, this may be a read error. J is TRBJ1-1 and V is TRBV7-9; D possibly corresponds to TRBD1 (6 bases). The CDR3 covers 12 residues. V lost 3 bases, J lost 5 bases, and 7 bases lay in between. Germline lookup yields CDR1 SEHNR and CDR2 FQNEAQ (reference sequence). The CDR3 DNA reads TGTGCCAGCAGCTTCCAGGGGACTGAAGCTTTCTTT. Its protein is CASSFQGTEAFF.

The chain combines TRBV7-9 with TRBJ1-1, with 7 bases lining up with TRBD1. CDR3 length equals 14 residues. The V gene's germline CDR1 is SEHNR and CDR2 FQNEAQ (reference sequence). The V segment lost 3 bases and the J segment 1 base; nucleotides outside the gene matches: 2. The DNA for the CDR3 is TGTGCCAGCAGCTTTTCAGGGGGGAACACTGAAGCTTTCTTT. It yields the protein CASSFSGGNTEAFF.

The chain has TRBV30 and TRBJ2-7; no firm D call. The length of the CDR3 is 13 residues. Looked up from germline, CDR1 is GTSNPN and CDR2 is SVGIG (reference sequence). Trimming shortened V by 0 bases and J by 2 bases, and 8 bases separated the two germline ends. CDR3 nucleotide sequence: TGTGCCTGGAGTGTACGCGGCCCCTACGAGCAGTACTTC. Amino acids: CAWSVRGPYEQYF.

In its sample, this clone was seen once. The chain recombines TRBV11-3 with TRBJ2-1, with 7 bases that match TRBD2. The V gene's germline CDR1 is SGHNT and CDR2 YENEEA. With V trimmed by 6 bases and J by 3 bases, 8 bases remained unmatched. The CDR3 consists of 15 residues. CDR3 nucleotides: TGTGCCAGCAGTTTTAGAGGCGGGGGCTACAATGAGCAGTTCTTC. Amino acids: CASSFRGGGYNEQFF.

This chain connects TRBV7-6 to TRBJ2-1; 14 positions match TRBD2. There are 19 residues in the CDR3. Germline CDR1 reads SGHVS; CDR2 reads FNYEAQ. V gave up 4 bases and J gave up 1 base; unmatched junction bases: 9. CDR3 sequence: CASSSRLAGGPGSYNEQFF. DNA for the CDR3: TGTGCCAGCAGCTCAAGACTAGCGGGAGGGCCCGGGTCCTACAATGAGCAGTTCTTC. Using reference TRBV7-6 and TRBJ2-1 for the parts outside the CDR3, the full variable domain is GAGVSQSPRYKVTKRGQDVALRCDPISGHVSLYWYRQALGQGPEFLTYFNYEAQQDKSGLPNDRFSAERPEGSISTLTIQRTEQRDSAMYRCASSSRLAGGPGSYNEQFFGPGTRLTVL.

This clone was seen a handful of times. V gene TRBV30 combines with J gene TRBJ2-7, with 8 bases lining up with TRBD1. The germline CDR1 and CDR2 sequences are GTSNPN and SVGIG (reference sequence). The CDR3 sequence is 12 residues long. V shed 3 bases, J shed 5 bases, and the junction held 3 bases outside the gene matches. The CDR3 region is CAWRGQVNEQYF. Here the CDR3 DNA reads TGTGCCTGGAGGGGACAGGTAAACGAGCAGTACTTC.

The genes are TRBV14 and TRBJ1-2, with 9 nucleotides matching TRBD1. CDR3 length: 13 amino acids. Germline-derived CDR1 and CDR2 are SGHDN and FVKESK. Germline trimming cut 4 bases from V and 8 bases from J; bases unmatched to any gene: 5. The chain's CDR3 is CASSPRTGDGYTF. The CDR3 DNA reads as TGTGCCAGCAGCCCAAGGACAGGGGACGGCTACACCTTC.

The chain is built from TRBV6-1 and TRBJ2-3; 11 nucleotides match TRBD2. The CDR3 extends over 14 amino acids. The junction had 3 bases not matched to a gene; V was cut back by 4 bases and J by 6 bases. CDR1 and CDR2 from the germline V gene are MNHNS and SASEGT. The CDR3 sequence: CASSVAGGPDTQYF. The CDR3 DNA sequence: TGTGCCAGCAGTGTAGCGGGAGGGCCGGATACGCAGTATTTT.

The chain employs TRBV7-8 and TRBJ2-7; D gene uncertain. The CDR3 runs to 12 residues. Germline V gene lookup returns CDR1 SGHVS and CDR2 FQNEAQ. The ends were cut back, 5 bases at V and 12 bases at J, with 17 bases in the middle. This CDR3 is CASSPLESLRYF. In DNA, the CDR3 is TGTGCCAGCAGCCCACTTGAGAGTTTACGGTACTTC.

This clone turned up a few times. The genes are TRBV7-9 and TRBJ2-3, with a tentative D call TRBD2 (5 bases). This CDR3 is 14 amino acids long. The germline gives CDR1 SEHNR, CDR2 FQNEAQ (reference sequence). The V and J ends lost 1 base and 6 bases respectively, with 11 bases between them. The CDR3 loop reads CASSLDGNSDTQYF. CDR3 DNA sequence: TGTGCCAGCAGCTTAGACGGGAATTCGGATACGCAGTATTTT.

The V call is TRBV2, the J call TRBJ1-6; D remains ambiguous. This CDR3 spans 14 amino acids. Trimming pared 1 base from V and 7 bases from J, leaving 8 bases between. Germline V lookup: CDR1 SNHLY, CDR2 FYNNEI. This CDR3 is CASSEGRRNSPLHF. The CDR3 DNA reads as TGTGCCAGCAGTGAAGGGCGGAGGAATTCACCCCTCCACTTT.

This clone appeared once. The V call is TRBV9, the J call TRBJ2-1; 7 bases fit TRBD2. Germline V gene data show CDR1 as SGDLS and CDR2 as YYNGEE. J lost 4 bases, V lost 0 bases, and 4 bases had no gene match. This CDR3 has 15 residues. CDR3 loop: CASSVVGGGYNEQFF. CDR3 bases: TGTGCCAGCAGCGTAGTGGGCGGGGGTTACAATGAGCAGTTCTTC.

The chain couples TRBV10-3 to TRBJ1-2, with TRBD1 matching 10 bases. CDR1 ENHRY and CDR2 SYGVKD come from the germline V gene. The V and J ends lost 10 bases and 5 bases, in that order; junction bases with no gene match: 7. CDR3 length equals 13 residues. CDR3 sequence reads: CATRQGAPYGYTF. CDR3 bases: TGTGCCACTCGACAGGGGGCGCCGTATGGCTACACCTTC.

CDR3: CASSQGLAGGVEQFF. CDR3 DNA: TGCGCCAGCAGCCAAGGACTAGCGGGGGGAGTTGAGCAGTTCTTC. This chain uses TRBV5-1 with TRBJ2-1, with 14 positions matching TRBD2. Germline V gene lookup returns CDR1 SGHRS and CDR2 YFSETQ. This CDR3 is 15 amino acids long. The V segment lost 4 bases and the J segment 9 bases; nucleotides outside the gene matches: 6. Combining the CDR3 with reference TRBV5-1 and TRBJ2-1 gives the whole variable domain KAGVTQTPRYLIKTRGQQVTLSCSPISGHRSVSWYQQTPGQGLQFLFEYFSETQRNKGNFPGRFSGRQFSNSRSEMNVSTLELGDSALYLCASSQGLAGGVEQFFGPGTRLTVL.

V usage is TRBV5-1 and J usage is TRBJ2-1; 9 bases line up with TRBD1. V was pared by 3 bases and J by 2 bases, with 3 bases of the junction left unmatched. CDR3 length: 15 residues. Germline loops: CDR1 SGHRS, CDR2 YFSETQ. The CDR3 DNA sequence: TGCGCCAGCAGCTCCGGGACAGGGACCTACAATGAGCAGTTCTTC. Translating gives CASSSGTGTYNEQFF.

This chain connects TRBV13 to TRBJ1-1; D perhaps matches TRBD1 (6 bases). The CDR3 spans 14 residues. V lost 5 bases, J lost 1 base, and 11 bases lay in between. Per the germline V gene, CDR1 is PRHDT and CDR2 is FYEKMQ (reference sequence). Written as DNA, the CDR3 is TGTGCCAGCAGCCCACTGACAGGGAACACTGAAGCTTTCTTT. Protein: CASSPLTGNTEAFF. Complete variable domain (other parts from reference TRBV13 and TRBJ1-1): AAGVIQSPRHLIKEKRETATLKCYPIPRHDTVYWYQQGPGQDPQFLISFYEKMQSDKGSIPDRFSAQQFSDYHSELNMSSLELGDSALYFCASSPLTGNTEAFFGQGTRLTVV.

The gene calls are TRBV5-4 and TRBJ2-5; 12 bases agree with TRBD2. This CDR3 is 16 amino acids long. The V gene end was trimmed by 0 bases and the J gene end by 5 bases; junction bases not matched to a gene: 5. Germline V lookup: CDR1 SGHNT, CDR2 YYREEE (reference sequence). CDR3 DNA sequence: TGTGCCAGCAGCTTGGGACTAGCGGGAGTGAGGGAGACCCAGTACTTC. The encoded protein is CASSLGLAGVRETQYF.

This rearrangement joins TRBV2 to TRBJ2-7; D gene unclear. V was clipped by 4 bases and J by 0 bases, with 7 bases between them. The CDR3 is made up of 13 amino acids. The germline gives CDR1 SNHLY, CDR2 FYNNEI. CDR3: CASSGGFSYEQYF. The CDR3 nucleotides are TGTGCCAGCAGTGGTGGCTTCTCCTACGAGCAGTACTTC.

This clone was detected a few times. V usage is TRBV7-9 and J usage is TRBJ1-4; 9 nucleotides match TRBD1. This CDR3 comprises 18 residues. Germline V gives CDR1 SEHNR, CDR2 FQNEAQ (reference sequence). The V and J ends lost 3 bases and 8 bases, in that order; junction bases with no gene match: 16. The CDR3 here is CASSLIFSTGGDGEKLFF. The CDR3, as DNA: TGTGCCAGCAGCTTGATCTTCTCCACAGGGGGCGATGGAGAAAAACTGTTTTTT. The full variable domain, with the rest looked up from reference TRBV7-9 and TRBJ1-4, is DTGVSQNPRHKITKRGQNVTFRCDPISEHNRLYWYRQTLGQGPEFLTYFQNEAQLEKSRLLSDRFSAERPKGSFSTLEIQRTEQGDSAMYLCASSLIFSTGGDGEKLFFGSGTQLSVL.

This sequence joins TRBV5-5 and TRBJ2-7; 8 positions match TRBD1. This CDR3 has 16 residues. From germline, CDR1 is SGHKS and CDR2 YYEKEE (reference sequence). Losses at the gene ends were 0 bases for V and 6 bases for J; bases not matched to a gene: 11. CDR3 loop: CASSLGGGQGRIEQYF. The CDR3 region has the DNA TGTGCCAGCAGCTTGGGGGGCGGACAGGGACGAATCGAGCAGTACTTC. Drawing the rest from reference TRBV5-5 and TRBJ2-7, the complete variable domain is DAGVTQSPTHLIKTRGQQVTLRCSPISGHKSVSWYQQVLGQGPQFIFQYYEKEERGRGNFPDRFSARQFPNYSSELNVNALLLGDSALYLCASSLGGGQGRIEQYFGPGTRLTVT.

The chain recombines TRBV9 with TRBJ1-5; no definite D call. Germline assignment: CDR1 SGDLS and CDR2 YYNGEE. V lost 0 bases and J lost 0, with 7 bases in between. The CDR3 is 15 amino acids. The CDR3: CASSVGVNSNQPQHF. DNA of the CDR3: TGTGCCAGCAGCGTAGGAGTTAATAGCAATCAGCCCCAGCATTTT.

Here the CDR3 DNA reads TGTGCCAGCAGCTTACCCGTTCCCTACGAGCAGTACTTC. Protein sequence: CASSLPVPYEQYF. The rearrangement links TRBV7-2 to TRBJ2-7; unclear D gene. The CDR3 is 13 residues long. The germline V gene encodes CDR1 SGHTA and CDR2 FQGNSA. V lost 2 bases and J lost 2, with 7 bases in between.

V is TRBV6-5 and J is TRBJ1-6; 8 bases are a match to TRBD1. The germline CDR1 and CDR2 sequences are MNHEY and SVGAGI. The junction had 6 bases not matched to a gene; V was cut back by 4 bases and J by 7 bases. The CDR3 extends over 15 amino acids. The CDR3 coding sequence is TGTGCCAGCAGTTCCCATCGACAGGGGAATTCACCCCTCCACTTT. Its protein is CASSSHRQGNSPLHF.